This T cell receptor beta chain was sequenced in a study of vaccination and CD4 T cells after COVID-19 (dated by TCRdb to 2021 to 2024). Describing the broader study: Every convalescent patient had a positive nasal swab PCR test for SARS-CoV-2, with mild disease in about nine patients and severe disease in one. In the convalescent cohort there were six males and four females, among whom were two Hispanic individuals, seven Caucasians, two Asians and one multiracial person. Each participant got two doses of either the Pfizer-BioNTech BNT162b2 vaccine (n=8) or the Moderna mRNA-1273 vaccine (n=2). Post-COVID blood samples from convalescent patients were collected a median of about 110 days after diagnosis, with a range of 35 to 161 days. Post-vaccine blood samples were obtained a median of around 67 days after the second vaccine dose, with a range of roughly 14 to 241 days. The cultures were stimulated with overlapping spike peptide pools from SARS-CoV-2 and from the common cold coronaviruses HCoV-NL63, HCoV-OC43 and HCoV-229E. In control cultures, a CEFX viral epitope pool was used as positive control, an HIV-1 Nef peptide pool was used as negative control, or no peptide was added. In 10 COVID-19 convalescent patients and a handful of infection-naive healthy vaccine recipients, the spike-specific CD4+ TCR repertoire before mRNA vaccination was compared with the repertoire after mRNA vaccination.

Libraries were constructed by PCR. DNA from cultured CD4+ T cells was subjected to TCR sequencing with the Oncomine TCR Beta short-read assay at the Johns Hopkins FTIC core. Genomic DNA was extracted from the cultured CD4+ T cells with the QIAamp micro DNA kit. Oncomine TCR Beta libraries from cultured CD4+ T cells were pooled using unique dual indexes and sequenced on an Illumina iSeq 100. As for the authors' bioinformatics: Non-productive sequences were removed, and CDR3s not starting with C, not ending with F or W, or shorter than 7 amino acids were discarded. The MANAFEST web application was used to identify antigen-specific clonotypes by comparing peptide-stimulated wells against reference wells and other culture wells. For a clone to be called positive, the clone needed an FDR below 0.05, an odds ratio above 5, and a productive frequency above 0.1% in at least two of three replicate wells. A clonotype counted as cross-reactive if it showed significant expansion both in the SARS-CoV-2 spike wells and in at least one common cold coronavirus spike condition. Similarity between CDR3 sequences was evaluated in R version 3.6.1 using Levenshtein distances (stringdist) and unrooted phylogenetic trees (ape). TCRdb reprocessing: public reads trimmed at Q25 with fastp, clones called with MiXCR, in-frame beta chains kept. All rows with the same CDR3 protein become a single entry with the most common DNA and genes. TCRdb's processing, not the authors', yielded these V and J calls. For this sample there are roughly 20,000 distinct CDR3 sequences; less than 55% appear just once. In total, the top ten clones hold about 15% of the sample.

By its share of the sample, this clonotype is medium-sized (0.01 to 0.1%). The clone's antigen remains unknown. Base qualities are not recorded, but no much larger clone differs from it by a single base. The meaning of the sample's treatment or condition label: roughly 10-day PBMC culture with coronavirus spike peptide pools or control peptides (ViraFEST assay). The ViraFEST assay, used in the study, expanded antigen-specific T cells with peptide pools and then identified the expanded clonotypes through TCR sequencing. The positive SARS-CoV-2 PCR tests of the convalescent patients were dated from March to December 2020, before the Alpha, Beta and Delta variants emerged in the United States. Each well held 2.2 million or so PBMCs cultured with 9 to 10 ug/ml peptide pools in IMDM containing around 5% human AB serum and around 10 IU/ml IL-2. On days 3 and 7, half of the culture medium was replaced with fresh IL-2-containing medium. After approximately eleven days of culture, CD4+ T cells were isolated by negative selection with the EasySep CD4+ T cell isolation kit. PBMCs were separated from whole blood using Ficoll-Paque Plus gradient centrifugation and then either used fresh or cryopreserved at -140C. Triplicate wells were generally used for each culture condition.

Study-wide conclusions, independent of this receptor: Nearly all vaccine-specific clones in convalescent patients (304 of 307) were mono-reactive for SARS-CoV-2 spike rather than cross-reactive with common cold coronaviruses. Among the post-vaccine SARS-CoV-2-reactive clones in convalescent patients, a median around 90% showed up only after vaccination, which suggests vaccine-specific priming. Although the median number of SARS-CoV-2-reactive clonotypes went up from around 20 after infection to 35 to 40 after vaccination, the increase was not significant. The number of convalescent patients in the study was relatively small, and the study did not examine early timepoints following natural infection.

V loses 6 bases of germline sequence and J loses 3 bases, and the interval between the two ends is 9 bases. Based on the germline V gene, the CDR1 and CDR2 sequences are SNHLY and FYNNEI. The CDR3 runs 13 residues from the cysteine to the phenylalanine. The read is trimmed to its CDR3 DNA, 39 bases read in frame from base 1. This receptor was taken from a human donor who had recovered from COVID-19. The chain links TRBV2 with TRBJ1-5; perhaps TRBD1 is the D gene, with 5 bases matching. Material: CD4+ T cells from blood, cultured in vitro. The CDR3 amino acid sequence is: CASRSRVNQPQHF. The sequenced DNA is TGTGCCAGCAGATCCAGGGTCAATCAGCCCCAGCATTTT.